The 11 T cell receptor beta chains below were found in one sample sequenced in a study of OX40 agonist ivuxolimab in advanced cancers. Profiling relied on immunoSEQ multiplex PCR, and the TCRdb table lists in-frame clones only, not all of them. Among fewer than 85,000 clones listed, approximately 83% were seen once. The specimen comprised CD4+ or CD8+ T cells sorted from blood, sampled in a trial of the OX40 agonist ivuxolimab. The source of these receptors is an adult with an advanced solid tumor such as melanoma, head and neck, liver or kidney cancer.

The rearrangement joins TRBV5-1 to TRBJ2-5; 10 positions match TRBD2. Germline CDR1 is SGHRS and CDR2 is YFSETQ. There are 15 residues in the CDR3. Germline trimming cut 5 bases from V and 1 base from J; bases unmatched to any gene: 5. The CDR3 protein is CASSYLAGAQETQYF. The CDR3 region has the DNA TGCGCCAGCAGTTACCTAGCGGGAGCCCAAGAGACCCAGTACTTC.

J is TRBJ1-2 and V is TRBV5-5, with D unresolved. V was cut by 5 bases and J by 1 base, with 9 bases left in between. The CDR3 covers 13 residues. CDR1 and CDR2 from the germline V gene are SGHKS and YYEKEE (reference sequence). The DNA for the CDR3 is TGTGCCAGCAGGGTGCAGGATAACTATGGCTACACCTTC. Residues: CASRVQDNYGYTF.

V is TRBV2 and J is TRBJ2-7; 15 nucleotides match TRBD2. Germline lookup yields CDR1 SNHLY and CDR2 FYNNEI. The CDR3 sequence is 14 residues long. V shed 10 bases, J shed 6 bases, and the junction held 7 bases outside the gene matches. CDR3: CATRRGLAGGEQYF. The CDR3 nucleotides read TGTGCCACTCGGAGGGGACTAGCGGGAGGCGAGCAGTACTTC. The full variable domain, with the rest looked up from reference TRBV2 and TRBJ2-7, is EPEVTQTPSHQVTQMGQEVILRCVPISNHLYFYWYRQILGQKVEFLVSFYNNEISEKSEIFDDQFSVERPDGSNFTLKIRSTKLEDSAMYFCATRRGLAGGEQYFGPGTRLTVT.

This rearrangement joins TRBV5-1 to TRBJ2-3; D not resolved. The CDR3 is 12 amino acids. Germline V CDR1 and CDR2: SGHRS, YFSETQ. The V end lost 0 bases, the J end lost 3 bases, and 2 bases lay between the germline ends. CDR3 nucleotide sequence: TGCGCCAGCAGCTTGGAAACAGATACGCAGTATTTT. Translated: CASSLETDTQYF.

The CDR3 reads CASKVNRGGVYGYTF. Here the CDR3 DNA reads TGTGCCAGCAAGGTCAATCGGGGGGGCGTGTATGGCTACACCTTC. The V gene is TRBV6-5, the J gene TRBJ1-2, with D tentatively TRBD1 (6 bases). This CDR3 contains 15 residues. Trimming left V 7 bases short and J 5 bases short, with 20 bases between. Germline assignment: CDR1 MNHEY and CDR2 SVGAGI.

CDR3 in amino acids: CASSLSGYTGELFF. CDR3 coding DNA: TGTGCCAGCAGCCTCTCAGGATACACCGGGGAGCTGTTTTTT. The chain has TRBV9 and TRBJ2-2; D gene unclear. The CDR3 runs 14 residues. V gave up 4 bases and J gave up 3 bases, with 10 bases separating them. Germline CDR1 SGDLS, CDR2 YYNGEE.

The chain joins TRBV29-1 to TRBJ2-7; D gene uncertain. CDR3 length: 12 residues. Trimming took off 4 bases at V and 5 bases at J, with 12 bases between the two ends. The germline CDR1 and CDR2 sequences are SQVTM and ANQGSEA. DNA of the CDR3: TGCAGCGTTGGATCCCTACGGAACGAGCAGTACTTC. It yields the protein CSVGSLRNEQYF.

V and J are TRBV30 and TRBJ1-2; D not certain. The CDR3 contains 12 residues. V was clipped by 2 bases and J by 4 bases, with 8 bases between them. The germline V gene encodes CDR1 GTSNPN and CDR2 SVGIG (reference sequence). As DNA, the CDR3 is TGTGCCTGGAGTCTGGACGGCTATGGCTACACCTTC. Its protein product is CAWSLDGYGYTF.

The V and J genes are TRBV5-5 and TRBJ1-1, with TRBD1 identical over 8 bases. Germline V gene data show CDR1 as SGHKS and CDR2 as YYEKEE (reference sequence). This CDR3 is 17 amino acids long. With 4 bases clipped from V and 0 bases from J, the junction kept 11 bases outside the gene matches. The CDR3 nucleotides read TGTGCCAGCAGCGGGGGACAGGTGGGATGGGTGAACACTGAAGCTTTCTTT. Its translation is CASSGGQVGWVNTEAFF.

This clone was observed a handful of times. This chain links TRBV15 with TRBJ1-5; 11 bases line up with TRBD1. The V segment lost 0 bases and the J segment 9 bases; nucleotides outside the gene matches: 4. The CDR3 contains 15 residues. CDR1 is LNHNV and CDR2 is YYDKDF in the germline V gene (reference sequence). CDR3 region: CATSRDGTGGLPQHF. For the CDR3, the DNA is TGTGCCACCAGCAGAGATGGGACAGGGGGTTTGCCCCAGCATTTT.

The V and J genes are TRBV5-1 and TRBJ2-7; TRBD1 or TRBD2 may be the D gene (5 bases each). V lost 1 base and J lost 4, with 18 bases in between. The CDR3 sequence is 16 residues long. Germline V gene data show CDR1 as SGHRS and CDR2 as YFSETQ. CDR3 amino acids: CASSLSLREMSYEQYF. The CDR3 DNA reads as TGCGCCAGCAGCTTGAGCCTCAGGGAGATGAGTTACGAGCAGTACTTC.